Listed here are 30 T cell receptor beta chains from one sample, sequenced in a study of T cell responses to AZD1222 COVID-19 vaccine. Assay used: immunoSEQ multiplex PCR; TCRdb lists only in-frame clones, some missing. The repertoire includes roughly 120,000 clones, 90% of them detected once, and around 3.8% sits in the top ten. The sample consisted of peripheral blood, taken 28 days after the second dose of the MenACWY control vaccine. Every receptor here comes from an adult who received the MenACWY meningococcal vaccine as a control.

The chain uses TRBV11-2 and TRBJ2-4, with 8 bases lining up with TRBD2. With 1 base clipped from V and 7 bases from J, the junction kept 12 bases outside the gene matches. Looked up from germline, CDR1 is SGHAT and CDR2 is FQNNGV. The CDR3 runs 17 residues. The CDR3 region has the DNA TGTGCCAGCAGCTTAGGGGGTAGCGGGGTTGGAAGGAACATTCAGTACTTC. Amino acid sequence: CASSLGGSGVGRNIQYF.

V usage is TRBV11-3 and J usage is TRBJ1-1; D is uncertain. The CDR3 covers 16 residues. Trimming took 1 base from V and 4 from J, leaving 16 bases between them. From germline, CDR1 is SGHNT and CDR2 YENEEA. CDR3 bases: TGTGCCAGCAGCTTAGTTCCCGGCCAATATACCACTGAAGCTTTCTTT. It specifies CASSLVPGQYTTEAFF.

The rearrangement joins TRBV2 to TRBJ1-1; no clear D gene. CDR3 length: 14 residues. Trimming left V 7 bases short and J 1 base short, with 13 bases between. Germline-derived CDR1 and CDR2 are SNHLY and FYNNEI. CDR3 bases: TGTGCCAGCAACCTTGGACGGGGGAACACTGAAGCTTTCTTT. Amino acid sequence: CASNLGRGNTEAFF.

CDR3 loop: CASRREGRGRAWDYGYTF. The CDR3 nucleotides are TGTGCCAGTAGGAGAGAAGGGCGGGGCCGAGCTTGGGACTATGGCTACACCTTC. The chain employs TRBV19 and TRBJ1-2, with D possibly matching TRBD1 (5 bases). With 6 bases removed from V and 3 bases from J, the gap between germline ends came to 26 bases. Germline CDR1 and CDR2: LNHDA and SQIVND (reference sequence). CDR3 size: 18 residues.

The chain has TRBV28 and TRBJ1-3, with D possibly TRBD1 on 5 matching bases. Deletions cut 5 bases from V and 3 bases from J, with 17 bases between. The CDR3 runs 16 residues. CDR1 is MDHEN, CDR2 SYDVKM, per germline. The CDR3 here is CASSPLVGTVGNTIYF. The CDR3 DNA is TGTGCCAGCAGTCCGCTTGTGGGGACGGTTGGAAACACCATATATTTT.

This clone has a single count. CDR3 DNA: TGTGCCAGCAGCCCCTCCGGGACTTTATATAATTCACCCCTCCACTTT. As protein: CASSPSGTLYNSPLHF. The chain links TRBV3-1 (or the pseudogene TRBV3-2) to TRBJ1-6, with TRBD1 as a possible D gene (5 bases). Trimming shortened V by 4 bases and J by 4 bases, and 14 bases separated the two germline ends. The CDR3 contains 16 residues. CDR1 LGHDT and CDR2 YNNKEL come from the germline V gene (reference sequence).

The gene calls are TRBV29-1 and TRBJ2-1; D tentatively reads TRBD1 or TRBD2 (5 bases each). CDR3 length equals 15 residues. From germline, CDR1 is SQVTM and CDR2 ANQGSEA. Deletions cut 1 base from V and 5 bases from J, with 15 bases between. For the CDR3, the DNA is TGCAGCGTTGAAGGGGGGTGGGCGGACCACAATGAGCAGTTCTTC. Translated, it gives CSVEGGWADHNEQFF.

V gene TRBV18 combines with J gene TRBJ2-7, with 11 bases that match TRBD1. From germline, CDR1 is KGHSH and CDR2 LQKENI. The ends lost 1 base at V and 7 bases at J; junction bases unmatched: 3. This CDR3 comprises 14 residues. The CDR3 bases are TGTGCCAGCTCACCACGGGACAGGGGGATTGAGCAGTACTTC. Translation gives CASSPRDRGIEQYF.

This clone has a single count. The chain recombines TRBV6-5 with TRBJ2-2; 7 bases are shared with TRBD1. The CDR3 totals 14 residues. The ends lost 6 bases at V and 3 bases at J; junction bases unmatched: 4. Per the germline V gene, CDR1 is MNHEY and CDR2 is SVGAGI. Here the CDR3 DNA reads TGTGCCAGCAGACAGGGGTGGGACACCGGGGAGCTGTTTTTT. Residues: CASRQGWDTGELFF.

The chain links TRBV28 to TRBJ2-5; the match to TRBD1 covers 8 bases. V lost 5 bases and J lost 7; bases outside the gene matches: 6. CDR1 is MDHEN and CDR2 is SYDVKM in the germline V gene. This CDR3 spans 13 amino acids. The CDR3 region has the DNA TGTGCCAGCAGTCAGGACAGGGAAGGGACCCAGTACTTC. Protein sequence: CASSQDREGTQYF. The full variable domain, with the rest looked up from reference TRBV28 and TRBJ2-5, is DVKVTQSSRYLVKRTGEKVFLECVQDMDHENMFWYRQDPGLGLRLIYFSYDVKMKEKGDIPEGYSVSREKKERFSLILESASTNQTSMYLCASSQDREGTQYFGPGTRLLVL.

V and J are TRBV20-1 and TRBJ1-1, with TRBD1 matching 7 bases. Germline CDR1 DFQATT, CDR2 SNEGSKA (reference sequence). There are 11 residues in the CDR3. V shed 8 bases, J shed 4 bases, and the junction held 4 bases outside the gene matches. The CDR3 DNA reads TGCAGTTCTAACAGGGGCACTGAAGCTTTCTTT. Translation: CSSNRGTEAFF.

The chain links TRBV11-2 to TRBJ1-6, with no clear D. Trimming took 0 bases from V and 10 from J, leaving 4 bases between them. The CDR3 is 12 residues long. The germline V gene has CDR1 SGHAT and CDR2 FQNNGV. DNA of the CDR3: TGTGCCAGCAGCTTAGATAGGTCACCCCTCCACTTT. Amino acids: CASSLDRSPLHF.

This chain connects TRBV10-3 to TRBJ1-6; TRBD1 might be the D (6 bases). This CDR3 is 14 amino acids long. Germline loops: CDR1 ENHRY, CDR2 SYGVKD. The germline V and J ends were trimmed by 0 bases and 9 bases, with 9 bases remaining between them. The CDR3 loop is CAISESGAGSPLHF. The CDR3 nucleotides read TGTGCCATCAGTGAGTCGGGGGCCGGTTCACCCCTCCACTTT.

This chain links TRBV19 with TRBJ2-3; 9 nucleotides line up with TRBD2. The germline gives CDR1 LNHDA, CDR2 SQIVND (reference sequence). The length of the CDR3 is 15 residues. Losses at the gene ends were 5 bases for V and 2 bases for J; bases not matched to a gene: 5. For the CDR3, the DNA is TGTGCCAGTAGTCCGTGGACTAGCGACACAGATACGCAGTATTTT. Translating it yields CASSPWTSDTDTQYF.

CDR3 nucleotides: TGTGCCAGCAGTTCAGGGGGCAGGGTGTACGAGCAGTACTTC. As protein: CASSSGGRVYEQYF. V usage is TRBV28 and J usage is TRBJ2-7, with TRBD1 matching 8 bases. Trimming removed 4 bases from V and 4 bases from J; junction bases left unmatched: 6. Germline assignment: CDR1 MDHEN and CDR2 SYDVKM. The CDR3 loop spans 14 amino acids.

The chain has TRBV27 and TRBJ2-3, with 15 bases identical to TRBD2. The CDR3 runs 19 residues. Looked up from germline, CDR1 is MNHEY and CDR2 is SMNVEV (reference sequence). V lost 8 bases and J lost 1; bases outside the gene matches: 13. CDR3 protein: CASALRGRTSGRGTDTQYF. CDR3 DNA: TGTGCCAGCGCCCTGAGAGGCCGGACTAGCGGGAGGGGCACAGATACGCAGTATTTT.

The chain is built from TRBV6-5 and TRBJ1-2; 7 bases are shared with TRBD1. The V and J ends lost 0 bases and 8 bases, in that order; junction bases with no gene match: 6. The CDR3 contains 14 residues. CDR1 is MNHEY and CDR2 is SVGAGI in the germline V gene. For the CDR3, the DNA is TGTGCCAGCAGTTACTCGACAGGGTTAGAGGGCTACACCTTC. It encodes CASSYSTGLEGYTF.

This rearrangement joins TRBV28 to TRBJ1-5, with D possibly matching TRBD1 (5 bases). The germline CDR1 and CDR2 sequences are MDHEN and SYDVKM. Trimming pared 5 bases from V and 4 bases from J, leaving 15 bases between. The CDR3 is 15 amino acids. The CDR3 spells CASSIPGGENQPQHF. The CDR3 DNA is TGTGCCAGCAGTATCCCGGGGGGGGAAAATCAGCCCCAGCATTTT.

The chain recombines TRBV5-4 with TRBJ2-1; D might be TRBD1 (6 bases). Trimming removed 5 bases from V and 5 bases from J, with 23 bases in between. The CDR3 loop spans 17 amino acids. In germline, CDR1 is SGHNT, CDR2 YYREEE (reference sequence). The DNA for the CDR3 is TGTGCCAGCAGTTCAGCACGAAGACAGGCCGGCGACAATGAGCAGTTCTTC. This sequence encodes CASSSARRQAGDNEQFF. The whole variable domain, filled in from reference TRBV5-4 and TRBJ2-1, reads ETGVTQSPTHLIKTRGQQVTLRCSSQSGHNTVSWYQQALGQGPQFIFQYYREEENGRGNFPPRFSGLQFPNYSSELNVNALELDDSALYLCASSSARRQAGDNEQFFGPGTRLTVL.

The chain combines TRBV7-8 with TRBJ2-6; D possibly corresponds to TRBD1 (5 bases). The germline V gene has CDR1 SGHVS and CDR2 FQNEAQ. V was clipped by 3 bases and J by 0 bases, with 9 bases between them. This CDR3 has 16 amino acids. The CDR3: CASSLGTGSGANVLTF. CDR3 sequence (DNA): TGTGCCAGCAGCTTGGGTACAGGCTCTGGGGCCAACGTCCTGACTTTC.

Written as DNA, the CDR3 is TGTGCCAGCAGTTCCGCACATTCGGGAGGGCCCGGCGCAGATACGCAGTATTTT. It specifies CASSSAHSGGPGADTQYF. The chain links TRBV28 to TRBJ2-3; 8 bases agree with TRBD2. Trimming at V came to 4 bases and at J to 4 bases, leaving 16 bases not matched to a gene. The CDR3 loop spans 18 amino acids. The V gene's germline CDR1 is MDHEN and CDR2 SYDVKM.

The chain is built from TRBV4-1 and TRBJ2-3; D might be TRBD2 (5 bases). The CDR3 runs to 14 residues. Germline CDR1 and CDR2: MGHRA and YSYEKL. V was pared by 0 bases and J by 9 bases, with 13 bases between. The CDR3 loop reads CASSQDFLEGTQYF. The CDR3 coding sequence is TGCGCCAGCAGCCAAGACTTTCTCGAGGGCACGCAGTATTTT.

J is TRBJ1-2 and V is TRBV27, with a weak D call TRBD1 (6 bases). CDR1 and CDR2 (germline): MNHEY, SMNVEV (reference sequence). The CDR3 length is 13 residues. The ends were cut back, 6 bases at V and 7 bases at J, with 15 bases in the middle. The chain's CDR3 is CASRSTGFSGYTF. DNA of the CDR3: TGTGCCAGCAGAAGTACAGGGTTCTCTGGCTACACCTTC.

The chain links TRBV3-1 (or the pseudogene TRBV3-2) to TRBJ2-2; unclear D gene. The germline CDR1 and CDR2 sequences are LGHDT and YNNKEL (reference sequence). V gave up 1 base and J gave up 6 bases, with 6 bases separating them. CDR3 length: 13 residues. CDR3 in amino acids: CASSQARPGELFF. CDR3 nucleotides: TGTGCCAGCAGCCAAGCCCGTCCCGGGGAGCTGTTTTTT.

The CDR3 sequence is CASSQVRGRDTQYF. The CDR3 DNA follows: TGTGCCAGCAGCCAAGTAAGGGGGCGGGATACGCAGTATTTT. The chain uses TRBV14 and TRBJ2-3; 7 positions match TRBD1. The CDR3 is 14 amino acids. In germline, CDR1 is SGHDN, CDR2 FVKESK. V dropped 1 base and J dropped 6; count of bases not matched to a gene: 4.

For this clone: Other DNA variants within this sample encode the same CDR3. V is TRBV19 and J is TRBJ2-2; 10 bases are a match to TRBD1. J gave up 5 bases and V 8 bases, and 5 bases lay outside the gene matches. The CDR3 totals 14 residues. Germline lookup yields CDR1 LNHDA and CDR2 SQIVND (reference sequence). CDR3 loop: CASSRDRGTGELFF. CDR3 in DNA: TGTGCCAGTTCCCGGGACAGGGGTACCGGGGAGCTGTTTTTT.

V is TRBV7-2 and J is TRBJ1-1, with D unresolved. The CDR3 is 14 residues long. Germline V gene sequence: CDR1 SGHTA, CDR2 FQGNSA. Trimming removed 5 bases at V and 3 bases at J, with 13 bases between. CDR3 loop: CASSKHGADTEAFF. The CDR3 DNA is TGTGCCAGCAGCAAACACGGCGCCGACACTGAAGCTTTCTTT.

This CDR3 is CASSAAGTKNEQFF. Written as DNA, the CDR3 is TGTGCCAGCAGCGCTGCCGGGACCAAAAATGAGCAGTTCTTC. J is TRBJ2-1 and V is TRBV7-3, with D perhaps given as TRBD1 or TRBD2 (5 bases each). CDR1 is SGHTA, CDR2 FQGTGA, per germline. The CDR3 runs to 14 residues. Trimming removed 5 bases at V and 7 bases at J, with 15 bases between.

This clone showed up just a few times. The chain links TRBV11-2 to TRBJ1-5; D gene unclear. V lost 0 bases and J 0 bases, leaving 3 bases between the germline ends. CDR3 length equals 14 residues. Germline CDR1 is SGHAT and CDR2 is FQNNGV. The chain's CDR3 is CASSLDSSNQPQHF. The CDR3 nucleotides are TGTGCCAGCAGCTTAGACAGTAGCAATCAGCCCCAGCATTTT.

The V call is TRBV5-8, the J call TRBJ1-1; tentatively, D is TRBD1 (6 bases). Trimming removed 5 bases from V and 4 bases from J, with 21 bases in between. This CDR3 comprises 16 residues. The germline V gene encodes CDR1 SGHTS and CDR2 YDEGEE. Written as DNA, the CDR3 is TGTGCCAGCAGGATTTTCTGGGGGCGGAGTTCCACTGAAGCTTTCTTT. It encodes CASRIFWGRSSTEAFF. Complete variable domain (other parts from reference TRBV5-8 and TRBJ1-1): EAGVTQSPTHLIKTRGQQATLRCSPISGHTSVYWYQQALGLGLQFLLWYDEGEERNRGNFPPRFSGRQFPNYSSELNVNALELEDSALYLCASRIFWGRSSTEAFFGQGTRLTVV.